The 10 T cell receptor beta chains below come from one sample, sequenced in a study of radiotherapy plus CTLA-4 blockade in lung cancer. Profiling relied on immunoSEQ multiplex PCR, and the TCRdb table lists in-frame clones only, not all of them. The sample records 85,000 to 95,000 clones, approximately 78% being singletons. The sequences come from peripheral blood, collected from a patient treated with radiotherapy plus ipilimumab. The receptors were gathered from a human donor with non-small cell lung cancer that progressed on radiotherapy plus ipilimumab.

This chain joins TRBV28 and TRBJ2-5; D possibly matches TRBD1 or TRBD2 (5 bases each). Trimming took off 5 bases at V and 2 bases at J, with 15 bases between the two ends. This CDR3 is 15 amino acids long. CDR1 and CDR2 (germline): MDHEN, SYDVKM. This CDR3 is CASSRRGPRQETQYF. CDR3 sequence (DNA): TGTGCCAGCAGTAGACGGGGCCCTCGTCAAGAGACCCAGTACTTC.

The gene calls are TRBV5-1 and TRBJ2-5; D tentatively reads TRBD1 or TRBD2 (5 bases each). The CDR3 spans 14 residues. Between the trimmed V and J ends, which lost 6 bases and 5 bases, there was a span of 17 bases. Germline CDR1 reads SGHRS; CDR2 reads YFSETQ. The CDR3 nucleotides are TGCGCCAGCATGGCAGGGAGTTATCAGGAGACCCAGTACTTC. Residues: CASMAGSYQETQYF.

A single count supports this clone. The chain uses TRBV18 and TRBJ1-5; D not certain. Trimming pared 4 bases from V and 8 bases from J, leaving 18 bases between. CDR1 is KGHSH and CDR2 is LQKENI in the germline V gene. The CDR3 runs 15 residues. CDR3 bases: TGTGCCAGCTCACTCGGGAGCCCCTCCGAAAAGCCCCAGCATTTT. This codes for CASSLGSPSEKPQHF.

This clone has just one count. This chain links TRBV18 with TRBJ1-3, with TRBD1 matching over 8 bases. The germline V gene encodes CDR1 KGHSH and CDR2 LQKENI. J was trimmed by 3 bases and V by 3 bases; bases with no gene match: 19. The CDR3 length is 20 residues. The CDR3 sequence is CASSPPGQGSRSWRGNTIYF. CDR3 in DNA: TGTGCCAGCTCACCTCCCGGACAGGGTAGCCGCTCTTGGCGTGGAAACACCATATATTTT.

The chain joins TRBV28 to TRBJ2-5; D is unresolved. Trimming cost V 6 bases and J 5 bases, with 13 bases left between them. The CDR3 length is 13 residues. Germline loops: CDR1 MDHEN, CDR2 SYDVKM. In DNA, the CDR3 is TGTGCCAGCAGCCCTTACCTCGGTGAGACCCAGTACTTC. This gives the protein CASSPYLGETQYF.

The rearrangement joins TRBV28 to TRBJ2-3, with TRBD2 matching over 11 bases. CDR3 length: 16 residues. Germline CDR1 and CDR2: MDHEN and SYDVKM. V lost 7 bases, J lost 3 bases, and 9 bases stayed unmatched. The CDR3 sequence is CASNPLAGGRTDTQYF. CDR3 DNA sequence: TGTGCCAGCAATCCCTTAGCGGGAGGGAGGACAGATACGCAGTATTTT.

This rearrangement joins TRBV5-4 to TRBJ2-5; D remains unclear. Trimming shortened V by 4 bases and J by 2 bases, and 6 bases separated the two germline ends. The germline CDR1 and CDR2 sequences are SGHNT and YYREEE (reference sequence). The length of the CDR3 is 12 residues. The CDR3, as DNA: TGTGCCAGCAGCCTGGATCAAGAGACCCAGTACTTC. Protein: CASSLDQETQYF.

The rearrangement joins TRBV9 to TRBJ1-3; D unclear. CDR1 is SGDLS and CDR2 is YYNGEE in the germline V gene. The CDR3 extends over 15 amino acids. V was trimmed by 4 bases and J by 6 bases, leaving 17 bases between them. CDR3 protein: CASSNGPWEANTIYF. The CDR3 nucleotides are TGTGCCAGCAGCAATGGGCCGTGGGAGGCAAACACCATATATTTT.

This clone has a single count. V gene TRBV4-1 combines with J gene TRBJ2-4; the match to TRBD2 covers 7 bases. This CDR3 is 19 amino acids long. The trim removed 1 base at V and 6 bases at J, leaving 18 bases unmatched. Germline V gene sequence: CDR1 MGHRA, CDR2 YSYEKL. The CDR3 DNA is TGCGCCAGCAGCCAAGGGAGACGGACTACCAGTTGGGGGGGAAACATTCAGTACTTC. Protein: CASSQGRRTTSWGGNIQYF.

The chain uses TRBV28 and TRBJ2-7; a weak D match, TRBD2 (6 bases). The CDR3 contains 17 residues. From germline, CDR1 is MDHEN and CDR2 SYDVKM. V was cut by 5 bases and J by 0 bases, with 20 bases left in between. The CDR3 sequence is CASSRTWGEIPSYEQYV. CDR3 DNA sequence: TGTGCCAGCAGTCGGACCTGGGGGGAAATCCCCTCCTACGAGCAGTACGTC.